The 18 T cell receptor beta chains below all came from one sample that was sequenced in a study of cytomegalovirus exposure and HLA in healthy donors. Sequencing was performed with immunoSEQ multiplex PCR; in TCRdb, only in-frame clones are kept and a portion is missing. The sample has some 76,000 clones; 94% are singletons. Input material: PBMCs. These receptors all come from a woman in her late teens or twenties in good health and CMV-seronegative.

V gene TRBV5-1 combines with J gene TRBJ2-2, with D possibly matching TRBD1 (5 bases). The CDR3 runs 16 residues. Trimming left V 7 bases short and J 2 bases short, with 18 bases between. The germline V gene has CDR1 SGHRS and CDR2 YFSETQ. The CDR3 region has the DNA TGCGCCAGCTCAACTTGGGGCAGGAGTAACACCGGGGAGCTGTTTTTT. Translating it yields CASSTWGRSNTGELFF.

The chain recombines TRBV6-1 with TRBJ2-5; maybe TRBD1 (5 bases). V lost 6 bases and J lost 5, with 10 bases in between. Germline CDR1 MNHNS, CDR2 SASEGT. The CDR3 totals 12 residues. DNA of the CDR3: TGTGCCAGCAGGGGGCCTGGTGAGACCCAGTACTTC. It specifies CASRGPGETQYF.

J is TRBJ2-7 and V is TRBV5-6; 8 nucleotides agree with TRBD1. Trimming took 1 base from V and 0 from J; bases not matched to a gene: 15. Germline CDR1 is SGHDT and CDR2 is YYEEEE. This CDR3 spans 19 amino acids. This CDR3 reads CASSLQGAIPNPTSYEQYF. The CDR3 DNA follows: TGTGCCAGCAGCTTGCAGGGGGCGATACCCAATCCAACCTCCTACGAGCAGTACTTC.

This clone was recorded once. The CDR3 sequence is CASSPSGQAVEQYF. CDR3 bases: TGTGCCAGTAGTCCATCAGGACAGGCGGTCGAGCAGTACTTC. The V gene is TRBV19, the J gene TRBJ2-7; 7 positions match TRBD1. Germline CDR1 reads LNHDA; CDR2 reads SQIVND (reference sequence). V dropped 5 bases and J dropped 6; count of bases not matched to a gene: 10. The CDR3 runs to 14 residues.

The V gene is TRBV4-3, the J gene TRBJ1-2, with 7 bases lining up with TRBD1. Trimming cost V 4 bases and J 6 bases; bases outside gene matches: 8. The CDR3 contains 14 residues. The germline gives CDR1 LGHNA, CDR2 YSLEER. Written as DNA, the CDR3 is TGCGCCAGCAGCCTGACCACCGGGACAGATGGCTACACCTTC. Translation: CASSLTTGTDGYTF.

This clone was detected once. J is TRBJ2-2 and V is TRBV6-6; 7 bases are a match to TRBD2. From germline, CDR1 is MNHNY and CDR2 SVGAGI (reference sequence). The junction had 7 bases not matched to a gene; V was cut back by 10 bases and J by 5 bases. The CDR3 totals 13 residues. The CDR3 loop is CATFQGGTGELFF. The CDR3 bases are TGTGCCACTTTCCAGGGAGGGACCGGGGAGCTGTTTTTT.

The V gene is TRBV30, the J gene TRBJ2-5; D possibly corresponds to TRBD2 (6 bases). V lost 3 bases to trimming and J lost 2 bases, with 16 bases between them. This CDR3 region has 15 residues. Germline V CDR1 and CDR2: GTSNPN, SVGIG (reference sequence). The CDR3 spells CAWSHLMGGQETQYF. CDR3 nucleotide sequence: TGTGCCTGGAGCCATCTCATGGGGGGACAAGAGACCCAGTACTTC. The full variable domain, with the rest looked up from reference TRBV30 and TRBJ2-5, is SQTIHQWPATLVQPVGSPLSLECTVEGTSNPNLYWYRQAAGRGLQLLFYSVGIGQISSEVPQNLSASRPQDRQFILSSKKLLLSDSGFYLCAWSHLMGGQETQYFGPGTRLLVL.

This clone was seen once. The genes are TRBV29-1 and TRBJ1-1, with 7 bases matching TRBD1. The trim removed 6 bases at V and 6 bases at J, leaving 4 bases unmatched. Germline V gives CDR1 SQVTM, CDR2 ANQGSEA. The CDR3 loop spans 11 amino acids. CDR3 DNA sequence: TGCAGCGTCGACAGGGTCCCTGAAGCTTTCTTT. Its protein is CSVDRVPEAFF.

In its sample, this clone was seen once. J is TRBJ2-2 and V is TRBV29-1; possibly TRBD1 for D (6 bases). Germline lookup yields CDR1 SQVTM and CDR2 ANQGSEA. V was clipped by 6 bases and J by 6 bases, with 17 bases between them. The CDR3 sequence is 14 residues long. The DNA for the CDR3 is TGCAGCGTCGGTAAAACAGGGACGGCCGGGGAGCTGTTTTTT. Protein sequence: CSVGKTGTAGELFF.

The CDR3 here is CASSRAGGGEQFF. The CDR3, as DNA: TGTGCCAGCAGCCGAGCGGGAGGGGGTGAGCAGTTCTTC. The V call is TRBV4-2, the J call TRBJ2-1; 10 bases are a match to TRBD2. This CDR3 comprises 13 residues. Germline loops: CDR1 LGHNA, CDR2 YNFKEQ. V lost 4 bases and J lost 9; bases outside the gene matches: 3.

This CDR3 reads CSVVPGGMTGELFF. CDR3 bases: TGCAGCGTTGTGCCGGGGGGAATGACCGGGGAGCTGTTTTTT. The V gene is TRBV29-1, the J gene TRBJ2-2; 7 bases map to TRBD2. Trimming cost V 4 bases and J 5 bases; bases outside gene matches: 7. The CDR3 contains 14 residues. Germline values: CDR1 SQVTM, CDR2 ANQGSEA.

The chain couples TRBV15 to TRBJ2-7, with D unresolved. Deletions cut 0 bases from V and 1 base from J, with 10 bases between. The CDR3 runs 15 residues. CDR1 and CDR2 (germline): LNHNV, YYDKDF (reference sequence). CDR3 bases: TGTGCCACCAGCAGAGATCTGGCAGTGTCCTACGAGCAGTACTTC. Its protein product is CATSRDLAVSYEQYF.

This clone was recorded only once. This rearrangement joins TRBV5-6 to TRBJ2-1; TRBD1 aligns across 8 bases. Trimming cost V 4 bases and J 4 bases; bases outside gene matches: 10. The CDR3 contains 16 residues. CDR1 is SGHDT and CDR2 is YYEEEE in the germline V gene. In nucleotides, the CDR3 is TGTGCCAGCAGCCAGAACCCAGGGGGCTATTACAATGAGCAGTTCTTC. Translated: CASSQNPGGYYNEQFF.

V usage is TRBV5-4 and J usage is TRBJ2-7; 11 nucleotides line up with TRBD2. Germline V gives CDR1 SGHNT, CDR2 YYREEE (reference sequence). Trimming cost V 4 bases and J 3 bases; bases outside gene matches: 3. This CDR3 has 14 amino acids. In DNA form, the CDR3 reads TGTGCCAGCAGCCCTACTAGCGGGGGCTACGAGCAGTACTTC. Translated, it gives CASSPTSGGYEQYF.

V and J are TRBV29-1 and TRBJ2-1, with 13 bases matching TRBD2. Germline CDR1 is SQVTM and CDR2 is ANQGSEA. The J segment lost 5 bases and the V segment lost 5 bases, leaving 15 bases of the junction unmatched. The CDR3 length is 18 residues. The CDR3 nucleotides are TGCAGCGTTCCGGGGACTAGCGGGGAGTATCCTACCGACAATGAGCAGTTCTTC. This translates into CSVPGTSGEYPTDNEQFF.

The V gene is TRBV2, the J gene TRBJ2-2; unclear D gene. Deletions cut 9 bases from V and 0 bases from J, with 5 bases between. CDR1 is SNHLY and CDR2 is FYNNEI in the germline V gene. The CDR3 sequence is 12 residues long. CDR3 DNA sequence: TGTGCCAGTATTTCGAACACCGGGGAGCTGTTTTTT. Its protein product is CASISNTGELFF.

This clone showed up just once. The chain is built from TRBV6-5 and TRBJ2-7; D remains unclear. V was trimmed by 0 bases and J by 3 bases, leaving 6 bases between them. The CDR3 has 13 amino acids. Germline-derived CDR1 and CDR2 are MNHEY and SVGAGI. CDR3 region: CASSYSESYEQYF. The CDR3 nucleotides read TGTGCCAGCAGTTACTCCGAGAGCTACGAGCAGTACTTC.

The rearrangement joins TRBV19 to TRBJ2-5; the match to TRBD1 covers 7 bases. Germline lookup yields CDR1 LNHDA and CDR2 SQIVND (reference sequence). The CDR3 sequence is 13 residues long. V dropped 5 bases and J dropped 5; count of bases not matched to a gene: 5. The CDR3, as DNA: TGTGCCAGTAGTCCAACAGGGGTGGAGACCCAGTACTTC. Translated: CASSPTGVETQYF.